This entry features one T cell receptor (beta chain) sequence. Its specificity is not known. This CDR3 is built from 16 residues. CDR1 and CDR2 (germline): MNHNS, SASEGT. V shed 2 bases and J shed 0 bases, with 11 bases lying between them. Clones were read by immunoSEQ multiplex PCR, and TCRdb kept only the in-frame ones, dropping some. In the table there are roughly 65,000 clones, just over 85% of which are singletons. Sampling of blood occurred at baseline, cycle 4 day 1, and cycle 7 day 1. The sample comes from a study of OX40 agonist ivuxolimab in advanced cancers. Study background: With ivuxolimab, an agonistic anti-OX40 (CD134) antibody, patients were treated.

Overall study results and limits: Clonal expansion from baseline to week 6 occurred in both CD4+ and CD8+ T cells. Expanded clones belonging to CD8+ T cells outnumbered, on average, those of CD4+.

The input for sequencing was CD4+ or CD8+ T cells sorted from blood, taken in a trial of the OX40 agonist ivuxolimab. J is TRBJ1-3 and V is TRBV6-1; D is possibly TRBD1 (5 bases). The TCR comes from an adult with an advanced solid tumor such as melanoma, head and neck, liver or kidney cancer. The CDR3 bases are TGTGCCAGCAGTGAATTCAGGGCCTTCTCTGGAAACACCATATATTTT. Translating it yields CASSEFRAFSGNTIYF.